Each of the 4 T cell receptor beta chains below was sequenced from the same sample in a study of T-cell reconstitution after alpha-beta-depleted transplantation in children. Unique molecular identifiers were used to barcode this TCRbeta library. TCRdb itself ran the PCR reads through MiXCR, one entry per CDR3 protein. The table records about 440,000 distinct CDR3 sequences, around two fifths of them present only once. Sample: PBMCs, taken before TCRalphabeta/CD19-depleted stem cell transplant. The receptors stem from a girl aged 2-10 years with aplastic anemia, due to receive a stem cell transplant.

The chain uses TRBV20-1 and TRBJ2-7; possibly TRBD1 or TRBD2 for D (6 bases each). This CDR3 is built from 15 residues. Trimming removed 2 bases at V and 2 bases at J, with 16 bases between. Germline V gene lookup returns CDR1 DFQATT and CDR2 SNEGSKA (reference sequence). CDR3: CSARRPGGRTYEQYF. For the CDR3, the DNA is TGCAGTGCTAGAAGGCCCGGGGGCCGGACCTACGAGCAGTACTTC.

This clonotype was found many times. The V call is TRBV20-1, the J call TRBJ2-3, with 11 bases identical to TRBD2. The CDR3 runs 19 residues. Per the germline V gene, CDR1 is DFQATT and CDR2 is SNEGSKA (reference sequence). The trim removed 0 bases at V and 0 bases at J, leaving 11 bases unmatched. The CDR3 DNA sequence: TGCAGTGCTAGAGATAATACCCCTCCTAGCGGGAGGAGCACAGATACGCAGTATTTT. This translates into CSARDNTPPSGRSTDTQYF.

This clonotype was recorded once. V is TRBV7-2 and J is TRBJ2-7; 9 bases match TRBD1. With 3 bases clipped from V and 4 bases from J, the junction kept 4 bases outside the gene matches. Germline assignment: CDR1 SGHTA and CDR2 FQGNSA. This CDR3 is 14 amino acids long. The CDR3 sequence is CASSLGQGFYEQYF. The DNA for the CDR3 is TGTGCCAGCAGCTTGGGACAGGGTTTTTACGAGCAGTACTTC.

About this clonotype: Since a much larger clone is just one base distant, this may be a read error. V gene TRBV7-2 combines with J gene TRBJ2-1; TRBD1 matches 9 bases. The CDR3 runs 14 residues. V lost 4 bases and J lost 10; bases outside the gene matches: 8. Germline V CDR1 and CDR2: SGHTA, FQGNSA. CDR3 amino acids: CASSSEQGAWEQFF. CDR3 sequence (DNA): TGTGCCAGCAGCTCAGAACAGGGGGCATGGGAGCAGTTCTTC.